Below, 2 T cell receptor beta chains from the same sample are listed, as sequenced in a study of T-cell reconstitution after alpha-beta-depleted transplantation in children. Unique molecular identifiers were incorporated when the TCRbeta library was constructed. TCRdb independently ran MiXCR on the PCR reads; one entry per CDR3 protein. The sample yields over 450,000 distinct CDR3 sequences, roughly 10% seen once. The specimen was PBMCs, collected before TCRalphabeta/CD19-depleted stem cell transplant. These receptors all come from a child under 10 years old with inherited bone marrow failure, due to receive a stem cell transplant.

This clonotype has more than one count but fewer than ten. This chain connects TRBV19 to TRBJ2-1; perhaps TRBD2 as D (5 bases). In germline, CDR1 is LNHDA, CDR2 SQIVND (reference sequence). This CDR3 spans 14 amino acids. V lost 5 bases and J lost 4, with 12 bases in between. CDR3 loop: CASSLWEKYNEQFF. CDR3 nucleotide sequence: TGTGCCAGTAGTTTGTGGGAGAAGTACAATGAGCAGTTCTTC.

This clonotype was recorded at least ten times. The rearrangement links TRBV6-2 or TRBV6-3 to TRBJ2-3, with 7 bases lining up with TRBD2. The CDR3 is 21 residues long. Per the germline V gene, CDR1 is MNHEY and CDR2 is SVGEGT. The V and J ends lost 7 bases and 6 bases, in that order; junction bases with no gene match: 31. CDR3 sequence: CASTFSFFVRGLGRSQDTQYF. The DNA for the CDR3 is TGTGCCAGCACCTTCTCTTTTTTTGTTCGAGGACTAGGACGGTCACAGGATACGCAGTATTTT.